The source of this T cell receptor (beta chain) is a study of blood T cell repertoires in COVID-19. The overall study: COVID-19 samples from acute and convalescent phases originated in the United States, Italy and Spain.

Generated by immunoSEQ multiplex PCR, the TCRdb table keeps only in-frame clones and is missing some. The profile shows approximately 500,000 clones, roughly 89% of them singletons. Enrolment of Seattle patients took place during active infection, and they were followed longitudinally. The sequenced sample consisted of peripheral blood. The TCR was taken from a man between 18 and 29 years old with COVID-19, enrolled during active disease.

CDR3 nucleotides: TGTGCCAGTAGTGCAATTGGGGCCACCTACGAGCAGTACTTC. Encoded protein: CASSAIGATYEQYF. The chain employs TRBV19 and TRBJ2-7, with a tentative D call TRBD1 (5 bases). This CDR3 contains 14 residues. Between the trimmed V and J ends, which lost 5 bases and 2 bases, there was a span of 13 bases. The germline gives CDR1 LNHDA, CDR2 SQIVND (reference sequence).